The clone carrying this T cell receptor beta chain has only one observation. This sample is part of a study of CD8 T cells in Susac syndrome. It was with random hexamers that roughly 0.45 to 1 ug RNA was reverse transcribed. The authors amplified TCR beta CDR3 across 54 Vbeta and 13 Jbeta using immunoSEQ multiplex PCR. MiXCR, applied by TCRdb to the immunoSEQ multiplex PCR reads, yields one record per CDR3 protein. The sample carries some 200,000 distinct CDR3 sequences, roughly 96% recorded once. Germline values: CDR1 LNHNV, CDR2 YYDKDF (reference sequence). V dropped 0 bases and J dropped 0 bases, with 12 bases sitting between them. The CDR3 sequence is 16 residues long. The authors sequenced TCR beta from blood CD8+ and CD4+ T cells. Negative isolation was applied to CD8+ and CD4+ T cells, and FACS enrichment was applied to TEMRA cells.

The specimen was CD4+ T cells from PBMCs. The clonotype comes from a human donor with multiple sclerosis. The chain uses TRBV15 and TRBJ2-7; a possible D gene is TRBD2 (5 bases). CDR3 protein: CATSRDPPGSSYEQYF. In DNA form, the CDR3 reads TGTGCCACCAGCAGAGATCCCCCGGGGAGCTCCTACGAGCAGTACTTC.